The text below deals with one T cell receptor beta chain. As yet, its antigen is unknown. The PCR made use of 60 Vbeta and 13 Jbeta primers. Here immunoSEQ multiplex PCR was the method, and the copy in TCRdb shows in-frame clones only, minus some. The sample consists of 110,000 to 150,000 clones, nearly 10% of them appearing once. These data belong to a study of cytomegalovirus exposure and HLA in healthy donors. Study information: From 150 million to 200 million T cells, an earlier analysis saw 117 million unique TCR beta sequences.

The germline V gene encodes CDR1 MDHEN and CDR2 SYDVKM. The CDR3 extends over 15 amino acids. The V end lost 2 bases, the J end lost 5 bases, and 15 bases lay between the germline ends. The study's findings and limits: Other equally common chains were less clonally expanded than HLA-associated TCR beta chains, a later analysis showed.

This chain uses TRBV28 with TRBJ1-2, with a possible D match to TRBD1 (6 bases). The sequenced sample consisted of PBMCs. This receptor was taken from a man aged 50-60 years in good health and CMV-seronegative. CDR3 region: CASSLRGGVVYGYTF. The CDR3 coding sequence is TGTGCCAGCAGTTTACGAGGGGGGGTTGTGTATGGCTACACCTTC.